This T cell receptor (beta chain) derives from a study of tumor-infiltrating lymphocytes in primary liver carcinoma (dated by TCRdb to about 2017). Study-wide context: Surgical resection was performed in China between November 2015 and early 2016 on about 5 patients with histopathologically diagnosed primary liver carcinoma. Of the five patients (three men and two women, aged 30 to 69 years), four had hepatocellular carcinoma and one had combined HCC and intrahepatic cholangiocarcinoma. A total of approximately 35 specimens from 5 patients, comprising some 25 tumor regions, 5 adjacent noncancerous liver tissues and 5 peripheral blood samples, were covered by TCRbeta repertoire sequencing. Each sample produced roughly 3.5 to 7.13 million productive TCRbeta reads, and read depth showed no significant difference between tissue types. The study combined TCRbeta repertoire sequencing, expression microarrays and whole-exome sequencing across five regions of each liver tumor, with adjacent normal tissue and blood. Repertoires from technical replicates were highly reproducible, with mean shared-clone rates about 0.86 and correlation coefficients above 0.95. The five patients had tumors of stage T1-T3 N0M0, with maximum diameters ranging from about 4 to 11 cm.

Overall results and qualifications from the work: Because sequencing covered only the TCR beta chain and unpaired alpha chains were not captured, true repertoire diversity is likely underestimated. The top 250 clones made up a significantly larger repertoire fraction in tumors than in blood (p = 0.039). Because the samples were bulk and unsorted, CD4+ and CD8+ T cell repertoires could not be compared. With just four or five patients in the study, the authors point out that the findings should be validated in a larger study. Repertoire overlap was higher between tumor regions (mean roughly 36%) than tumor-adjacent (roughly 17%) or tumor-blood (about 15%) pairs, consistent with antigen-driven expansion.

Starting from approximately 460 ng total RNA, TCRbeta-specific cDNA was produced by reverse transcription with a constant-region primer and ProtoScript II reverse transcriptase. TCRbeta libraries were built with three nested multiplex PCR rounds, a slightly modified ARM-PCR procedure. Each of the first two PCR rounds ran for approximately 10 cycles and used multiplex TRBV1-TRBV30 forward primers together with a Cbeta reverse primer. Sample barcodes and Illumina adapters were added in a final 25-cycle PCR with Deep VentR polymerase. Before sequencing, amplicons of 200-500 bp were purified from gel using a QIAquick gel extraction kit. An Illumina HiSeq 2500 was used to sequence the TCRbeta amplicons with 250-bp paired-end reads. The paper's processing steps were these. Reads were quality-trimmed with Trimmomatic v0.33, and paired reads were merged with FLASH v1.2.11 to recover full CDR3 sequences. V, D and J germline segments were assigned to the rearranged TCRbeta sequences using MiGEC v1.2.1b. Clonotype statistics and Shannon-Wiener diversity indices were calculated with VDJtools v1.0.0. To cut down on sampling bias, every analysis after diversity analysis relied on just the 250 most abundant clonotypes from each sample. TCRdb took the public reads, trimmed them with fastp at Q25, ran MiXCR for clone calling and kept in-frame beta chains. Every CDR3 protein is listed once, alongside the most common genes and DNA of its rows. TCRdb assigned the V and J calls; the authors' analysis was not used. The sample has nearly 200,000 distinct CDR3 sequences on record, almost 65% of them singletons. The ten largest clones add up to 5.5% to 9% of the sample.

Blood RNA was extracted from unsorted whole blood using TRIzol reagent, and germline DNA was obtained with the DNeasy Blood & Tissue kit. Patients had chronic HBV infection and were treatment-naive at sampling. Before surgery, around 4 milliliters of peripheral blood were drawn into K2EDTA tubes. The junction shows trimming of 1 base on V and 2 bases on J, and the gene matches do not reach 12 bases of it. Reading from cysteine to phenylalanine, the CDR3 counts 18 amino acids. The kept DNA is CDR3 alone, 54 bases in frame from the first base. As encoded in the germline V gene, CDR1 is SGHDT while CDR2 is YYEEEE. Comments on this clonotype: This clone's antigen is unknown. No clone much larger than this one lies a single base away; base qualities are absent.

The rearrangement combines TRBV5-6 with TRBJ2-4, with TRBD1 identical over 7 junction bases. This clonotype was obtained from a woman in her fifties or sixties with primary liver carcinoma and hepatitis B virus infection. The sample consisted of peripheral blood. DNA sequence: TGTGCCAGCAGCTTGTCCTCCGACAGGGTGGTTTCCAAAAACATTCAGTACTTC. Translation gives CASSLSSDRVVSKNIQYF.